Shown below are 29 T cell receptor beta chains from a single sample sequenced in a study of control samples from healthy donors and cancer patients. Repertoires were generated with immunoSEQ multiplex PCR, while TCRdb's copy carries only in-frame clones and drops some. The table shows about 120,000 clones, with more than 70% occurring only once. The sample comprised blood. The receptors stem from a man aged 40-49 years in good health.

This chain connects TRBV25-1 to TRBJ2-1; D not certain. The V end was cut by 6 bases, the J end by 3 bases, with 9 bases between. The CDR3 spans 13 residues. CDR1 and CDR2 (germline): MGHDK, SYGVNS. CDR3: CASSNPSYNEQFF. The CDR3 DNA follows: TGTGCCAGCAGCAATCCAAGCTACAATGAGCAGTTCTTC.

V is TRBV5-1 and J is TRBJ2-2; D call uncertain. Germline lookup yields CDR1 SGHRS and CDR2 YFSETQ. Trimming left V 1 base short and J 6 bases short, with 4 bases between. The CDR3 length is 12 residues. The CDR3 region is CASSLSPGELFF. As DNA, the CDR3 is TGCGCCAGCAGCTTGTCGCCCGGGGAGCTGTTTTTT.

Here the CDR3 DNA reads TGTGCCAGCAGCGTAGAGGGATCGGCTGGAAACACCATATATTTT. Encoded protein: CASSVEGSAGNTIYF. The chain recombines TRBV9 with TRBJ1-3; D not certain. The CDR3 covers 15 residues. Looked up from germline, CDR1 is SGDLS and CDR2 is YYNGEE. V was pared by 0 bases and J by 2 bases, with 9 bases between.

The rearrangement joins TRBV9 to TRBJ2-2, with 8 bases matching TRBD2. The CDR3 is 16 amino acids. The V segment lost 0 bases and the J segment 4 bases; nucleotides outside the gene matches: 5. Per the germline V gene, CDR1 is SGDLS and CDR2 is YYNGEE. The CDR3 loop reads CASSVEAGGGTGELFF. The CDR3 bases are TGTGCCAGCAGCGTAGAGGCGGGGGGTGGCACCGGGGAGCTGTTTTTT.

CDR3 amino acids: CASSMWGTDTQYF. CDR3 nucleotide sequence: TGTGCCAGTAGTATGTGGGGAACAGATACGCAGTATTTT. V usage is TRBV19 and J usage is TRBJ2-3; no clear D. Germline CDR1 LNHDA, CDR2 SQIVND (reference sequence). The CDR3 length is 13 residues. Deletions cut 3 bases from V and 3 bases from J, with 7 bases between.

The genes are TRBV6-5 and TRBJ1-2, with D unresolved. Deletions cut 0 bases from V and 5 bases from J, with 10 bases between. Germline values: CDR1 MNHEY, CDR2 SVGAGI. CDR3 length equals 14 residues. The CDR3 DNA reads as TGTGCCAGCAGTTACTCACGTATAGGGTATGGCTACACCTTC. It yields the protein CASSYSRIGYGYTF.

The V and J genes are TRBV18 and TRBJ1-2, with 7 bases lining up with TRBD1. Germline CDR1 and CDR2: KGHSH and LQKENI. The CDR3 is made up of 15 amino acids. The V segment lost 1 base and the J segment 8 bases; nucleotides outside the gene matches: 10. DNA for the CDR3: TGTGCCAGCTCACCACTAGACAGGGAGAGCTGGGGCTACACCTTC. As protein: CASSPLDRESWGYTF.

V gene TRBV6-1 combines with J gene TRBJ2-7, with D possibly being TRBD1 or TRBD2 (6 bases each). The germline V gene has CDR1 MNHNS and CDR2 SASEGT. This CDR3 spans 19 amino acids. V was trimmed by 4 bases and J by 6 bases, leaving 31 bases between them. The CDR3 loop is CASSVSTPIGGLDTCEQYF. DNA for the CDR3: TGTGCCAGCAGTGTCTCCACCCCGATAGGGGGGCTAGATACCTGCGAGCAGTACTTC.

This clone has just a few counts. The V and J genes are TRBV30 and TRBJ2-7; 8 nucleotides align to TRBD1. This CDR3 contains 16 residues. Losses at the gene ends were 3 bases for V and 7 bases for J; bases not matched to a gene: 17. Per the germline V gene, CDR1 is GTSNPN and CDR2 is SVGIG (reference sequence). The CDR3 coding sequence is TGTGCCTGGAGAAGCCCCTTCGTGACAGGGGCCAGGGAGCAGTACTTC. Its translation: CAWRSPFVTGAREQYF. The complete variable domain, with remaining parts taken from reference TRBV30 and TRBJ2-7, reads SQTIHQWPATLVQPVGSPLSLECTVEGTSNPNLYWYRQAAGRGLQLLFYSVGIGQISSEVPQNLSASRPQDRQFILSSKKLLLSDSGFYLCAWRSPFVTGAREQYFGPGTRLTVT.

The chain employs TRBV5-1 and TRBJ2-3; no clear D gene. Germline CDR1 SGHRS, CDR2 YFSETQ. The CDR3 length is 15 residues. The ends were cut back, 0 bases at V and 1 base at J, with 9 bases in the middle. The CDR3 bases are TGCGCCAGCAGCTTGGCCGGGCAGGGCACAGATACGCAGTATTTT. This sequence encodes CASSLAGQGTDTQYF.

The chain couples TRBV5-8 to TRBJ2-5, with D perhaps TRBD1 (6 bases). CDR3 length: 14 amino acids. The germline gives CDR1 SGHTS, CDR2 YDEGEE. Trimming stripped 5 bases from V and 5 bases from J, with 16 bases between. This CDR3 is CASRRQLDRETQYF. DNA for the CDR3: TGTGCCAGCAGAAGACAACTAGACAGGGAGACCCAGTACTTC.

This sequence joins TRBV14 and TRBJ1-2; TRBD1 might be the D (6 bases). Trimming removed 3 bases from V and 2 bases from J, with 16 bases in between. CDR3 length: 16 amino acids. From germline, CDR1 is SGHDN and CDR2 FVKESK. The CDR3 protein is CASSHTGTYLNYGYTF. CDR3 DNA sequence: TGTGCCAGCAGCCATACCGGGACATACCTAAACTATGGCTACACCTTC.

V usage is TRBV7-2 and J usage is TRBJ1-6, with D hard to call. CDR1 and CDR2 (germline): SGHTA, FQGNSA. The germline V and J ends were trimmed by 7 bases and 5 bases, with 12 bases remaining between them. The CDR3 extends over 14 amino acids. This CDR3 reads CASTPGSHNSPLHF. For the CDR3, the DNA is TGTGCCAGCACTCCTGGCAGCCATAATTCACCCCTCCACTTT.

CDR3: CASSDRVLTGELFF. In DNA form, the CDR3 reads TGTGCCAGCAGCGATAGGGTTCTGACCGGGGAGCTGTTTTTT. The rearrangement uses TRBV27 and TRBJ2-2; D is unclear. V was clipped by 6 bases and J by 5 bases, with 13 bases between them. CDR3 length equals 14 residues. The germline V gene has CDR1 MNHEY and CDR2 SMNVEV (reference sequence).

V usage is TRBV5-1 and J usage is TRBJ2-7, with 8 bases that match TRBD1. The CDR3 has 16 residues. Per germline, CDR1 SGHRS and CDR2 YFSETQ. V lost 0 bases and J lost 1; bases outside the gene matches: 6. CDR3 nucleotides: TGCGCCAGCAGCTTGGACGGACAGGGTAGATCCTACGAGCAGTACTTC. Translating gives CASSLDGQGRSYEQYF.

The chain combines TRBV5-1 with TRBJ2-7, with 11 bases identical to TRBD1. V lost 3 bases, J lost 2 bases, and 1 base stayed unmatched. The germline gives CDR1 SGHRS, CDR2 YFSETQ. This CDR3 comprises 14 residues. The CDR3 region has the DNA TGCGCCAGCAGCTCGGGACAGGGGGCCTACGAGCAGTACTTC. The encoded protein is CASSSGQGAYEQYF.

This chain links TRBV6-5 with TRBJ1-1; tentatively, D is TRBD1 (6 bases). The CDR3 is 14 residues long. The V and J ends lost 9 bases and 1 base respectively, with 15 bases between them. CDR1 is MNHEY and CDR2 is SVGAGI in the germline V gene. This CDR3 is CASNRGQENTEAFF. As DNA, the CDR3 is TGTGCCAGTAATAGGGGACAAGAGAACACTGAAGCTTTCTTT.

Notes on this clone: Other DNA sequences in the same sample also yield this CDR3. The chain carries TRBV12-3 or TRBV12-4 and TRBJ1-2; possible D gene TRBD1, 5 bases. Between the trimmed V and J ends, which lost 8 bases and 5 bases, there was a span of 12 bases. The CDR3 consists of 12 residues. DNA of the CDR3: TGTGCCAGCGACGACAGTAATTATGGCTACACCTTC. As protein: CASDDSNYGYTF.

This clone was recorded a few times. The chain joins TRBV9 to TRBJ2-3, with 13 bases aligning to TRBD2. Germline V gives CDR1 SGDLS, CDR2 YYNGEE. The trim removed 4 bases at V and 6 bases at J, leaving 11 bases unmatched. The CDR3 is 17 residues long. The CDR3 DNA reads TGTGCCAGCAGCTCCTCGGGACTAGCGGGGCCCAGGGATACGCAGTATTTT. Its translation is CASSSSGLAGPRDTQYF.

This chain links TRBV4-1 with TRBJ1-4, with TRBD1 as a possible D gene (6 bases). This CDR3 spans 13 amino acids. The germline CDR1 and CDR2 sequences are MGHRA and YSYEKL. Trimming took 2 bases from V and 7 from J, leaving 8 bases between them. CDR3 loop: CASSQTGFEKLFF. The DNA for the CDR3 is TGCGCCAGCAGCCAAACAGGGTTTGAAAAACTGTTTTTT.

V gene TRBV7-8 combines with J gene TRBJ1-4, with a weak D call TRBD1 (5 bases). This CDR3 is 16 amino acids long. Trimming removed 1 base from V and 0 bases from J, with 9 bases in between. Germline loops: CDR1 SGHVS, CDR2 FQNEAQ. The CDR3 sequence is CASSLGQTATNEKLFF. CDR3 sequence (DNA): TGTGCCAGCAGCTTAGGACAGACAGCAACTAATGAAAAACTGTTTTTT.

CDR3: CASSDSGNLYEQYF. In DNA form, the CDR3 reads TGTGCCAGCAGTGACTCAGGGAACCTATACGAGCAGTACTTC. The rearrangement links TRBV25-1 to TRBJ2-7; TRBD1 might be the D (5 bases). CDR3 length: 14 amino acids. The germline gives CDR1 MGHDK, CDR2 SYGVNS. V lost 3 bases and J 4 bases, leaving 13 bases between the germline ends.

The chain carries TRBV10-2 and TRBJ2-7; no clear D. CDR3 length equals 13 residues. V lost 1 base, J lost 2 bases, and 6 bases lay in between. Germline V gene data show CDR1 as WSHSY and CDR2 as SAAADI. The CDR3 DNA sequence: TGCGCCAGCAGTGAGTACAGCACCTACGAGCAGTACTTC. Translated: CASSEYSTYEQYF.

This chain links TRBV5-1 with TRBJ2-7, with D uncertain. Germline CDR1 is SGHRS and CDR2 is YFSETQ. CDR3 length: 13 residues. The V end lost 0 bases, the J end lost 3 bases, and 7 bases lay between the germline ends. DNA of the CDR3: TGCGCCAGCAGCTTGGGGGGAAACTACGAGCAGTACTTC. This sequence encodes CASSLGGNYEQYF.

The genes are TRBV4-1 and TRBJ1-4; TRBD1 aligns across 10 bases. V was pared by 2 bases and J by 10 bases, with 10 bases of the junction left unmatched. The CDR3 extends over 16 amino acids. CDR1 and CDR2 (germline): MGHRA, YSYEKL. The CDR3 nucleotides read TGCGCCAGCAGCCAAAATCGACAGGGGGCTGCGGGAAAACTGTTTTTT. Translation: CASSQNRQGAAGKLFF.

This chain uses TRBV5-1 with TRBJ1-3, with D perhaps matching TRBD1 (5 bases). The germline V and J ends were trimmed by 4 bases and 5 bases, with 7 bases remaining between them. This CDR3 has 12 amino acids. Germline CDR1 SGHRS, CDR2 YFSETQ. The CDR3 loop reads CASSPDRNTIYF. The CDR3 DNA sequence: TGCGCCAGCAGCCCGGACAGAAACACCATATATTTT.

The chain's CDR3 is CATMDRTYEQYF. The DNA for the CDR3 is TGTGCCACCATGGACAGGACCTACGAGCAGTACTTC. V usage is TRBV6-4 and J usage is TRBJ2-7; 7 nucleotides agree with TRBD1. Germline CDR1 reads MRHNA; CDR2 reads SNTAGT. This CDR3 is built from 12 residues. V lost 10 bases to trimming and J lost 2 bases; unmatched junction nucleotides: 5.

This clone was seen just once. The chain is built from TRBV30 and TRBJ2-2; tentatively, D is TRBD2 (6 bases). The CDR3 contains 14 residues. The germline gives CDR1 GTSNPN, CDR2 SVGIG (reference sequence). V was trimmed by 3 bases and J by 2 bases, leaving 10 bases between them. The CDR3 DNA reads as TGTGCCTGGAGGCCGGGACTCAACACCGGGGAGCTGTTTTTT. Its translation is CAWRPGLNTGELFF.

The V gene is TRBV28, the J gene TRBJ1-5, with D possibly matching TRBD1 (5 bases). V lost 7 bases and J lost 0, with 19 bases in between. This CDR3 region has 17 residues. Germline V lookup: CDR1 MDHEN, CDR2 SYDVKM. CDR3 nucleotides: TGTGCCAGCACCCGAGCGAGGGGCCTTTATAGCAATCAGCCCCAGCATTTT. Encoded protein: CASTRARGLYSNQPQHF.